This T cell receptor (beta chain) was identified in a study of cytomegalovirus exposure and HLA in healthy donors. V shed 5 bases and J 4 bases; nucleotides not matched to a gene: 7. Germline V gene lookup returns CDR1 MNHEY and CDR2 SVGAGI. The CDR3 contains 15 residues. Generated by immunoSEQ multiplex PCR, the TCRdb table keeps only in-frame clones and is missing some. Of some 76,000 clones listed, 94% are singletons. Note on this clone: Antigen specificity is unknown.

Study findings and constraints: CMV antigen specificity was confirmed in vitro for a few CMV-associated chains.

These donors were members of the 120-subject validation cohort, a group separate from the approximately 680-subject first cohort. The TCR comes from a woman under 30 in good health and CMV-seronegative. What was sequenced was PBMCs. The V call is TRBV6-5, the J call TRBJ2-2; TRBD1 matches at 7 bases. This chain's CDR3 is CASSQTGMGTGELFF. CDR3 in DNA: TGTGCCAGCAGTCAGACAGGGATGGGCACCGGGGAGCTGTTTTTT.